The 8 T cell receptor beta chains below come from one sample, sequenced in a study of T cell responses to AZD1222 COVID-19 vaccine. Sequenced by immunoSEQ multiplex PCR; TCRdb stores in-frame clones only, minus some. The table includes around 96,000 clones, 85% to 95% detected once. The starting material was peripheral blood, obtained 28 days after the second AZD1222 dose. Receptors were obtained from an adult who received the AZD1222 COVID-19 vaccine.

This chain links TRBV5-1 with TRBJ1-1, with 9 bases identical to TRBD1. V lost 4 bases and J lost 3; bases outside the gene matches: 4. The CDR3 covers 14 residues. Germline V CDR1 and CDR2: SGHRS, YFSETQ. The CDR3 reads CASSRDRVYTEAFF. DNA for the CDR3: TGCGCCAGCAGCCGGGACAGGGTGTACACTGAAGCTTTCTTT.

The chain uses TRBV28 and TRBJ1-4, with 7 positions matching TRBD1. With 5 bases clipped from V and 3 bases from J, the junction kept 9 bases outside the gene matches. The germline gives CDR1 MDHEN, CDR2 SYDVKM. This CDR3 has 16 amino acids. The CDR3 DNA follows: TGTGCCAGCAGTCCACCAAGGGGGCCAGCTAATGAAAAACTGTTTTTT. It yields the protein CASSPPRGPANEKLFF.

The rearrangement uses TRBV10-1 and TRBJ1-1; possible D gene TRBD1, 5 bases. The CDR3 is 16 amino acids. V was pared by 4 bases and J by 0 bases, with 15 bases between. The germline V gene encodes CDR1 WNHNN and CDR2 SYGVQD (reference sequence). The CDR3 protein is CASSATEEILNTEAFF. CDR3 nucleotides: TGCGCCAGCAGTGCGACAGAAGAGATCCTGAACACTGAAGCTTTCTTT.

This clone was seen only a few times. This rearrangement joins TRBV2 to TRBJ1-6; no firm D call. The CDR3 covers 14 residues. V lost 7 bases, J lost 8 bases, and 15 bases lay in between. The V gene's germline CDR1 is SNHLY and CDR2 FYNNEI. The CDR3 DNA follows: TGTGCCAGCAAAGGCATGTCAAAGGATTCACCCCTCCACTTT. Residues: CASKGMSKDSPLHF. The whole variable domain, filled in from reference TRBV2 and TRBJ1-6, reads EPEVTQTPSHQVTQMGQEVILRCVPISNHLYFYWYRQILGQKVEFLVSFYNNEISEKSEIFDDQFSVERPDGSNFTLKIRSTKLEDSAMYFCASKGMSKDSPLHFGNGTRLTVT.

The V gene is TRBV5-1, the J gene TRBJ2-7; 15 bases agree with TRBD2. Germline-derived CDR1 and CDR2 are SGHRS and YFSETQ. V lost 0 bases, J lost 5 bases, and 9 bases stayed unmatched. This CDR3 comprises 18 residues. The CDR3 protein is CASSLGTSGRARVDEQYF. The DNA of the CDR3 is TGCGCCAGCAGCTTGGGGACTAGCGGGAGGGCCAGGGTCGACGAGCAGTACTTC.

V gene TRBV7-3 combines with J gene TRBJ2-3; perhaps D is TRBD1 or TRBD2 (6 bases each). Germline V gene sequence: CDR1 SGHTA, CDR2 FQGTGA. Trimming cost V 1 base and J 1 base, with 15 bases left between them. CDR3 length: 17 residues. The CDR3 here is CASSLRIGGPGTDTQYF. The CDR3 bases are TGTGCCAGCAGCTTAAGGATCGGGGGCCCGGGCACAGATACGCAGTATTTT.

DNA for the CDR3: TGTGCCAGTACCCCCCAGCGGGAGTACGAGCAGTACTTC. This codes for CASTPQREYEQYF. The V and J genes are TRBV28 and TRBJ2-7; TRBD2 matches 8 bases. The germline V gene encodes CDR1 MDHEN and CDR2 SYDVKM. There are 13 residues in the CDR3. V was clipped by 9 bases and J by 4 bases; unmatched bases: 8.

This clone was seen once. The rearrangement uses TRBV18 and TRBJ1-1; TRBD1 matches at 8 bases. Trimming at V came to 1 base and at J to 5 bases, leaving 9 bases not matched to a gene. In germline, CDR1 is KGHSH, CDR2 LQKENI. The length of the CDR3 is 16 residues. The DNA for the CDR3 is TGTGCCAGCTCACCACAACGGACAGGGAGGGATACTGAAGCTTTCTTT. It yields the protein CASSPQRTGRDTEAFF.